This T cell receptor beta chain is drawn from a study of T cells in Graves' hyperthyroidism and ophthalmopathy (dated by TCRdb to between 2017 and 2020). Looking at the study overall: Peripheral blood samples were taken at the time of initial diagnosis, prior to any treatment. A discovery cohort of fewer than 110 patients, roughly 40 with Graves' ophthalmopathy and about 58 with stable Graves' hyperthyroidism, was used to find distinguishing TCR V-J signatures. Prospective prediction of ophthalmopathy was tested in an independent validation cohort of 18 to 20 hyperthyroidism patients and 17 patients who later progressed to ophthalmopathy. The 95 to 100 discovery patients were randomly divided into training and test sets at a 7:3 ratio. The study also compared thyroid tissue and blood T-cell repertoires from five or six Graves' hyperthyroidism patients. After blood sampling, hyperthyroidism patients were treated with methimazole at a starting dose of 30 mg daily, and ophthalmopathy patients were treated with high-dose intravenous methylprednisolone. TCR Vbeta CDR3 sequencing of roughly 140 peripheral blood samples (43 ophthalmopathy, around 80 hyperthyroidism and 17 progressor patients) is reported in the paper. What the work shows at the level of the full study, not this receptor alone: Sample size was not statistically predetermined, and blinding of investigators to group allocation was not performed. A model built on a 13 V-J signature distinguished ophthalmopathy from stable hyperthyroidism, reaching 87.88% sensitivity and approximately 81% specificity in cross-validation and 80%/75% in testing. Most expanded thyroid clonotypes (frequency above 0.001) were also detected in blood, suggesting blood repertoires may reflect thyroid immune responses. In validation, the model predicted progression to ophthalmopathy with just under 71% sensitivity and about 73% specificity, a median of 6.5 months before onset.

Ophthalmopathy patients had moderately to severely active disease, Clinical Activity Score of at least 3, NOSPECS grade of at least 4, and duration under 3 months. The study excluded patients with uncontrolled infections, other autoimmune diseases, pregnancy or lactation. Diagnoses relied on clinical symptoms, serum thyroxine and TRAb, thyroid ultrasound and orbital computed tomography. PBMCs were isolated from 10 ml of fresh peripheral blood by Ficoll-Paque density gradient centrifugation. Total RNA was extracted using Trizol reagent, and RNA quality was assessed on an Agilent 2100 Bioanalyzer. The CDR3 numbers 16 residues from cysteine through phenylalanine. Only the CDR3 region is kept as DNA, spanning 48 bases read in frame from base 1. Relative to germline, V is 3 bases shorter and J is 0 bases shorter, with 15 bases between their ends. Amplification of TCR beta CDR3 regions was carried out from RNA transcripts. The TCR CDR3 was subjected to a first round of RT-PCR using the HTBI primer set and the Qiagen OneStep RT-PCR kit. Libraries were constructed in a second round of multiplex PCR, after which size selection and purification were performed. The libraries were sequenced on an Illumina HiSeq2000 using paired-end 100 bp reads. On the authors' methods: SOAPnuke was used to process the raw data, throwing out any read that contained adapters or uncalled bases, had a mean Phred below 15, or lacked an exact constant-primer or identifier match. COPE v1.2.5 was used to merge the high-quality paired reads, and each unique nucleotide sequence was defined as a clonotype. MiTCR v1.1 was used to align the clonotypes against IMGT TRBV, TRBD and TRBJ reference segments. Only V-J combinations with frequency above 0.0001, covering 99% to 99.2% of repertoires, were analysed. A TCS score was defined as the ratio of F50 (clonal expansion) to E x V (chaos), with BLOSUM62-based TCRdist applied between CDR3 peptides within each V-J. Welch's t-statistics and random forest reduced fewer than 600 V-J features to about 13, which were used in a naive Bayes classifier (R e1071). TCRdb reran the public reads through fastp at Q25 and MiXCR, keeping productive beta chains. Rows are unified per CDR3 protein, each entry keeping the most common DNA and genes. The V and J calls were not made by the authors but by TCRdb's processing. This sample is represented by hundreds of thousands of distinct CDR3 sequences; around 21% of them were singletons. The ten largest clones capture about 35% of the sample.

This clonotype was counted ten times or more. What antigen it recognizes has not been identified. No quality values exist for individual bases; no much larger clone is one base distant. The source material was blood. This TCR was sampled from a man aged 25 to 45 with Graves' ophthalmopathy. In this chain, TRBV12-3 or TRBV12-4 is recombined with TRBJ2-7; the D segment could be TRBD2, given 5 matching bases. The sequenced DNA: TGTGCCAGCAGTTTTGGCGGGTCAAGGAGCTCCTACGAGCAGTACTTC. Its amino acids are CASSFGGSRSSYEQYF.